Below, one TCR beta chain is given with its context. Its specificity is unknown. These data are taken from a study of beta chain features in type 1 diabetes. Overall study context: Similarity in age, gender and cell yields was seen between patients and healthy donors. Findings of the study overall: Insertions at VDJ junctions were less frequent in type 1 diabetes patients. These patients also deleted more nucleotides at the same junctions.

The length of the CDR3 is 15 residues. The V segment lost 0 bases and the J segment 3 bases; nucleotides outside the gene matches: 2. Germline CDR1 reads SGHRS; CDR2 reads YFSETQ. The investigators reverse transcribed all of the isolated RNA, so they sequenced expressed TCRB transcripts. Generated by immunoSEQ multiplex PCR, the TCRdb table keeps only in-frame clones and is missing some. The repertoire holds 850,000 to 900,000 clones, roughly 17% seen once, with 0.02% to 0.025% in the top ten. This sequence was found in a woman aged 18-30 years in good health. What was sequenced was naive CD4+ T cells from blood. This sequence joins TRBV5-1 and TRBJ2-4; 8 bases are a match to TRBD2. CDR3 DNA: TGCGCCAGCAGCTTGGGAAGCGGGGGCAAAAACATTCAGTACTTC. This translates into CASSLGSGGKNIQYF. Using reference TRBV5-1 and TRBJ2-4 for the parts outside the CDR3, the full variable domain is KAGVTQTPRYLIKTRGQQVTLSCSPISGHRSVSWYQQTPGQGLQFLFEYFSETQRNKGNFPGRFSGRQFSNSRSEMNVSTLELGDSALYLCASSLGSGGKNIQYFGAGTRLSVL.